A single sample is the source of the 31 T cell receptor beta chains below, sequenced in a study of blood T cell repertoires in COVID-19. TCRdb's copy holds only in-frame clones and misses some; the assay was immunoSEQ multiplex PCR. The sample gives roughly 110,000 clones, approximately 84% of which show up once; over 4% is in the top ten. The specimen was peripheral blood. These receptors were taken from a human donor in a cohort sampled during active COVID-19.

The CDR3 reads CASSAGPSPGDTEAFF. CDR3 nucleotides: TGCGCCAGCAGCGCCGGACCATCCCCGGGAGACACTGAAGCTTTCTTT. The chain is built from TRBV5-1 and TRBJ1-1; D not certain. Trimming pared 4 bases from V and 3 bases from J, leaving 19 bases between. The CDR3 has 16 amino acids. The germline V gene has CDR1 SGHRS and CDR2 YFSETQ.

The chain is built from TRBV7-6 and TRBJ1-2; 10 bases map to TRBD1. The ends lost 3 bases at V and 5 bases at J; junction bases unmatched: 15. Germline CDR1 and CDR2: SGHVS and FNYEAQ. This CDR3 spans 18 amino acids. The CDR3 nucleotides are TGTGCCAGCAGCTTCCCCGGGGACAGGGGTTGCCCTTTATATGGCTACACCTTC. Protein product: CASSFPGDRGCPLYGYTF.

The chain uses TRBV7-2 and TRBJ2-7; tentatively, D is TRBD1 (5 bases). The CDR3 has 18 residues. V lost 1 base to trimming and J lost 2 bases, with 21 bases between them. Germline loops: CDR1 SGHTA, CDR2 FQGNSA. The CDR3 bases are TGTGCCAGCAGCTTAGGCTCACGACAGATTATGCTTACCTACGAGCAGTACTTC. Translation: CASSLGSRQIMLTYEQYF.

This clone was seen at least ten times. The genes are TRBV5-1 and TRBJ1-3; D possibly corresponds to TRBD1 (5 bases). CDR1 is SGHRS and CDR2 is YFSETQ in the germline V gene. V lost 1 base and J lost 2, with 7 bases in between. The CDR3 is 14 residues long. CDR3 in DNA: TGCGCCAGCAGCTTGACGACAGCTGGAAACACCATATATTTT. The encoded protein is CASSLTTAGNTIYF.

The rearrangement links TRBV7-3 to TRBJ2-1, with D tentatively TRBD2 (6 bases). CDR3 length: 14 residues. V lost 5 bases to trimming and J lost 4 bases, with 12 bases between them. CDR1 is SGHTA and CDR2 is FQGTGA in the germline V gene. CDR3 coding DNA: TGTGCCAGCAGCGTCGGAGGGCCTTACAATGAGCAGTTCTTC. This sequence encodes CASSVGGPYNEQFF.

V usage is TRBV6-5 and J usage is TRBJ1-2; 7 bases are shared with TRBD1. The CDR3 runs to 15 residues. Germline V lookup: CDR1 MNHEY, CDR2 SVGAGI. V shed 0 bases and J 1 base; nucleotides not matched to a gene: 2. CDR3 amino acids: CASSYSHRGNYGYTF. The CDR3 nucleotides are TGTGCCAGCAGTTACTCGCACAGGGGTAACTATGGCTACACCTTC.

The chain combines TRBV5-1 with TRBJ1-2; 9 bases map to TRBD1. This CDR3 has 15 residues. Germline V gene sequence: CDR1 SGHRS, CDR2 YFSETQ. The junction had 9 bases not matched to a gene; V was cut back by 4 bases and J by 5 bases. The CDR3 is CASSDAMDRGYGYTF. The CDR3 DNA reads as TGCGCCAGCAGCGACGCGATGGACAGGGGTTATGGCTACACCTTC.

This clone has more than one count but fewer than ten. V is TRBV27 and J is TRBJ1-6, with 9 bases identical to TRBD1. Germline CDR1 and CDR2: MNHEY and SMNVEV (reference sequence). The CDR3 runs 15 residues. Trimming at V came to 8 bases and at J to 2 bases, leaving 4 bases not matched to a gene. The CDR3 reads CASGRQGAYNSPLHF. Written as DNA, the CDR3 is TGTGCCAGCGGGCGACAGGGGGCCTATAATTCACCCCTCCACTTT.

The chain links TRBV28 to TRBJ1-6; TRBD1 is a possible D gene (6 bases). Trimming left V 1 base short and J 10 bases short, with 17 bases between. This CDR3 comprises 16 residues. Germline V gene data show CDR1 as MDHEN and CDR2 as SYDVKM. In nucleotides, the CDR3 is TGTGCCAGCAGTTTATCCCAAGCAGGGGTTAAATCACCCCTCCACTTT. Its translation is CASSLSQAGVKSPLHF.

The rearrangement joins TRBV18 to TRBJ1-1, with 10 bases identical to TRBD1. CDR3 size: 16 residues. Germline V gene sequence: CDR1 KGHSH, CDR2 LQKENI. V was pared by 2 bases and J by 1 base, with 4 bases of the junction left unmatched. As DNA, the CDR3 is TGTGCCAGCTCACCAGCGGGACAGGGGTGGAACACTGAAGCTTTCTTT. Encoded protein: CASSPAGQGWNTEAFF.

The chain combines TRBV14 with TRBJ2-3; perhaps TRBD2 as D (6 bases). The germline V and J ends were trimmed by 0 bases and 2 bases, with 12 bases remaining between them. The germline V gene encodes CDR1 SGHDN and CDR2 FVKESK. The CDR3 extends over 16 amino acids. The CDR3 nucleotides read TGTGCCAGCAGCCAAGACGGCGGGGTCCCCACAGATACGCAGTATTTT. Translated: CASSQDGGVPTDTQYF.

The V and J genes are TRBV7-2 and TRBJ2-3, with 12 bases lining up with TRBD2. Germline CDR1 SGHTA, CDR2 FQGNSA. This CDR3 spans 16 amino acids. The trim removed 5 bases at V and 4 bases at J, leaving 7 bases unmatched. The CDR3 DNA follows: TGTGCCAGCAGCAAGACTAGCGGGGGAGCGCCAGATACGCAGTATTTT. Translation: CASSKTSGGAPDTQYF. Full variable domain (outside the CDR3, taken from reference TRBV7-2 and TRBJ2-3): GAGVSQSPSNKVTEKGKDVELRCDPISGHTALYWYRQSLGQGLEFLIYFQGNSAPDKSGLPSDRFSAERTGGSVSTLTIQRTQQEDSAVYLCASSKTSGGAPDTQYFGPGTRLTVL.

The chain is built from TRBV6-5 and TRBJ2-7; TRBD2 is a possible D gene (6 bases). CDR1 and CDR2 from the germline V gene are MNHEY and SVGAGI. The CDR3 contains 13 residues. V was clipped by 7 bases and J by 4 bases, with 14 bases between them. The CDR3 loop reads CASTGSGLYEQYF. The CDR3 coding sequence is TGTGCCAGCACGGGATCCGGACTATACGAGCAGTACTTC.

This sequence joins TRBV6-1 and TRBJ1-2; D remains unclear. This CDR3 contains 12 residues. The V end was cut by 3 bases, the J end by 1 base, with 3 bases between. The germline gives CDR1 MNHNS, CDR2 SASEGT. CDR3 nucleotide sequence: TGTGCCAGCAGTGACCGTAACTATGGCTACACCTTC. Translating gives CASSDRNYGYTF.

In its sample, this clone was seen once. The rearrangement links TRBV24-1 to TRBJ2-1; TRBD2 aligns across 10 bases. Germline V gives CDR1 KGHDR, CDR2 SFDVKD. This CDR3 is 17 amino acids long. Trimming cost V 5 bases and J 3 bases; bases outside gene matches: 9. The CDR3 DNA sequence: TGTGCCACCAGTGCCACCGACGGACTAGCGGACTACAATGAGCAGTTCTTC. It yields the protein CATSATDGLADYNEQFF.

V is TRBV24-1 and J is TRBJ2-5, with D unclear. This CDR3 comprises 14 residues. Trimming stripped 7 bases from V and 2 bases from J, with 13 bases between. CDR1 is KGHDR, CDR2 SFDVKD, per germline. This CDR3 is CATSPSSVQETQYF. The DNA of the CDR3 is TGTGCCACCAGCCCCTCATCGGTTCAAGAGACCCAGTACTTC.

The J gene is TRBJ2-3, the V gene TRBV6-6; TRBD2 is a possible D gene (6 bases). Germline CDR1 MNHNY, CDR2 SVGAGI (reference sequence). The CDR3 is 14 residues long. The V gene lost 4 bases and the J gene lost 4 bases, with 12 bases spanning the gap. CDR3 DNA sequence: TGTGCCAGCAGTTCGGTACTAGCAGCAGATACGCAGTATTTT. This sequence encodes CASSSVLAADTQYF.

This rearrangement joins TRBV18 to TRBJ2-6, with D unresolved. The CDR3 is 13 residues long. CDR1 and CDR2 from the germline V gene are KGHSH and LQKENI. V was cut by 3 bases and J by 4 bases, with 4 bases left in between. This CDR3 is CASSPAGANVLTF. The CDR3 bases are TGTGCCAGCTCACCGGCAGGGGCCAACGTCCTGACTTTC.

The chain combines TRBV6-2 or TRBV6-3 with TRBJ2-1; 10 nucleotides line up with TRBD1. CDR3 size: 17 residues. Looked up from germline, CDR1 is MNHEY and CDR2 is SVGEGT. The V and J ends lost 3 bases and 1 base, in that order; junction bases with no gene match: 6. In DNA, the CDR3 is TGTGCCAGCAGTTATTCACGGACAGGGGGTTCCTACAATGAGCAGTTCTTC. This encodes CASSYSRTGGSYNEQFF.

CDR3 bases: TGTGCCAGCAGTCCAGGGGGGACCTACAATGAGCAGTTCTTC. It specifies CASSPGGTYNEQFF. V is TRBV27 and J is TRBJ2-1; perhaps TRBD1 as D (7 bases). Germline assignment: CDR1 MNHEY and CDR2 SMNVEV (reference sequence). V lost 5 bases, J lost 2 bases, and 10 bases lay in between. The CDR3 totals 14 residues.

The J gene is TRBJ2-2, the V gene TRBV7-6; 7 bases are shared with TRBD1. V was pared by 5 bases and J by 5 bases, with 11 bases of the junction left unmatched. The CDR3 has 16 amino acids. The germline CDR1 and CDR2 sequences are SGHVS and FNYEAQ. The CDR3 reads CASSPIITTGTGELFF. The CDR3 nucleotides are TGTGCCAGCAGCCCTATAATCACGACAGGGACCGGGGAGCTGTTTTTT.

The chain recombines TRBV30 with TRBJ1-2, with D possibly matching TRBD1 (6 bases). This CDR3 is 16 amino acids long. V was clipped by 0 bases and J by 2 bases, with 16 bases between them. Per germline, CDR1 GTSNPN and CDR2 SVGIG (reference sequence). The CDR3 sequence: CAWSVLGRGENYGYTF. The DNA of the CDR3 is TGTGCCTGGAGTGTACTGGGCAGGGGCGAAAACTATGGCTACACCTTC. The complete variable domain, with remaining parts taken from reference TRBV30 and TRBJ1-2, reads SQTIHQWPATLVQPVGSPLSLECTVEGTSNPNLYWYRQAAGRGLQLLFYSVGIGQISSEVPQNLSASRPQDRQFILSSKKLLLSDSGFYLCAWSVLGRGENYGYTFGSGTRLTVV.

The chain links TRBV6-5 to TRBJ1-2; D may be TRBD1 (5 bases). Germline-derived CDR1 and CDR2 are MNHEY and SVGAGI. CDR3 length equals 14 residues. V lost 4 bases to trimming and J lost 2 bases, with 11 bases between them. As DNA, the CDR3 is TGTGCCAGCAGTTGGACGGGGGACAACTATGGCTACACCTTC. Translation: CASSWTGDNYGYTF.

J is TRBJ2-3 and V is TRBV9; 8 bases fit TRBD1. With 0 bases clipped from V and 2 bases from J, the junction kept 2 bases outside the gene matches. Germline CDR1 and CDR2: SGDLS and YYNGEE. The CDR3 has 15 residues. CDR3 DNA: TGTGCCAGCAGCGTAGGGACAGGGCCCACAGATACGCAGTATTTT. Its protein is CASSVGTGPTDTQYF.

The gene calls are TRBV2 and TRBJ1-6, with 7 bases matching TRBD1. V trimming: 8 bases; J trimming: 9 bases; junction bases outside the gene matches: 13. The CDR3 loop spans 15 amino acids. From germline, CDR1 is SNHLY and CDR2 FYNNEI. CDR3 in amino acids: CASQGTVIRGSPLHF. In DNA form, the CDR3 reads TGTGCCAGCCAAGGGACAGTTATAAGGGGTTCACCCCTCCACTTT.

This chain links TRBV7-2 with TRBJ2-1; 10 positions agree with TRBD2. This CDR3 comprises 15 residues. Germline trimming cut 3 bases from V and 3 bases from J; bases unmatched to any gene: 2. The germline V gene has CDR1 SGHTA and CDR2 FQGNSA. Written as DNA, the CDR3 is TGTGCCAGCAGCTTTCTAGCGGGAGTCTACAATGAGCAGTTCTTC. Amino acids: CASSFLAGVYNEQFF.

V usage is TRBV18 and J usage is TRBJ2-1; 9 bases line up with TRBD2. Germline CDR1 is KGHSH and CDR2 is LQKENI. V shed 0 bases and J 7 bases; nucleotides not matched to a gene: 4. The CDR3 totals 15 residues. In DNA, the CDR3 is TGTGCCAGCTCACCACCGGCGCGGGGGGGTAATGAGCAGTTCTTC. Translating it yields CASSPPARGGNEQFF.

This clone was picked up one time. J is TRBJ2-7 and V is TRBV3-1 (or the pseudogene TRBV3-2); 11 bases fit TRBD2. CDR1 is LGHDT and CDR2 is YNNKEL in the germline V gene (reference sequence). The CDR3 loop spans 15 amino acids. V shed 4 bases, J shed 1 base, and the junction held 3 bases outside the gene matches. The CDR3 spells CASSRGTSGSYEQYV. The CDR3 nucleotides read TGTGCCAGCAGCCGAGGGACTAGCGGATCCTACGAGCAGTACGTC.

The chain is built from TRBV5-1 and TRBJ2-3; TRBD2 matches 12 bases. With 6 bases clipped from V and 3 bases from J, the junction kept 5 bases outside the gene matches. In germline, CDR1 is SGHRS, CDR2 YFSETQ. The CDR3 length is 15 residues. The CDR3 spells CASTFLAGGTDTQYF. The CDR3 coding sequence is TGCGCCAGCACCTTCCTAGCGGGAGGGACAGATACGCAGTATTTT.

This chain connects TRBV30 to TRBJ1-5, with TRBD1 matching over 8 bases. This CDR3 region has 17 residues. Trimming took 2 bases from V and 0 from J; bases not matched to a gene: 9. Germline CDR1 reads GTSNPN; CDR2 reads SVGIG (reference sequence). The CDR3 coding sequence is TGTGCCTGGAGTAGGTCGACAGGGGATTATAGCAATCAGCCCCAGCATTTT. Protein sequence: CAWSRSTGDYSNQPQHF.

Notes on this clone: Other DNA sequences within the sample encode an identical CDR3. The V call is TRBV21-1, the J call TRBJ1-5; TRBD1 reflects the table's D call only, with no check against the DNA. TRBV21-1 is a recognized pseudogene. The CDR3 runs 20 residues. The CDR3 DNA follows: TGTGCCAGCAGCAAAATGGATCCCGGGACAGGATGCGAAAGCAATCAGCCCCAGCATTTT. It specifies CASSKMDPGTGCESNQPQHF.